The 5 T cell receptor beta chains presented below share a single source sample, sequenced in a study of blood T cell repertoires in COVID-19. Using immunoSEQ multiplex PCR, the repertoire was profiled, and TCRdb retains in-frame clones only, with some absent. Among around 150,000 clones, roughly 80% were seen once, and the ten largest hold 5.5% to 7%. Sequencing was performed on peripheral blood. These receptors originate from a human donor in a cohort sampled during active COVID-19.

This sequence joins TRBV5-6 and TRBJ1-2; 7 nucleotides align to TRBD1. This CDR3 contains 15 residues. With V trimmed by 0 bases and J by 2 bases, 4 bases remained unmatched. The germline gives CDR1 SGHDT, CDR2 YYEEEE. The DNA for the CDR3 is TGTGCCAGCAGCTTGGGCCCGGGACAGAACTATGGCTACACCTTC. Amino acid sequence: CASSLGPGQNYGYTF.

Here the CDR3 reads CASSISGGQETQYF. The CDR3 DNA reads as TGTGCCAGTAGTATCTCGGGGGGGCAAGAGACCCAGTACTTC. The chain links TRBV19 to TRBJ2-5; 8 bases are a match to TRBD2. V gave up 3 bases and J gave up 2 bases; unmatched junction bases: 2. The CDR3 extends over 14 amino acids. The germline gives CDR1 LNHDA, CDR2 SQIVND (reference sequence).

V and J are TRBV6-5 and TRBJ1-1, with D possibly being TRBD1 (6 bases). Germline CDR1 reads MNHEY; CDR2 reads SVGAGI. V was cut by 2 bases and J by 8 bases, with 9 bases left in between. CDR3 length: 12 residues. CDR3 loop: CASSYVTGEAFF. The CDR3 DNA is TGTGCCAGCAGTTACGTTACAGGGGAAGCTTTCTTT.

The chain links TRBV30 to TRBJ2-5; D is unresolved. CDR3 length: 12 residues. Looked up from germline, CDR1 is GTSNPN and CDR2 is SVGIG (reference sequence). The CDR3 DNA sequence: TGTGCGTCGTCTCCTAGCCAAGAGACCCAGTACTTC. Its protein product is CASSPSQETQYF.

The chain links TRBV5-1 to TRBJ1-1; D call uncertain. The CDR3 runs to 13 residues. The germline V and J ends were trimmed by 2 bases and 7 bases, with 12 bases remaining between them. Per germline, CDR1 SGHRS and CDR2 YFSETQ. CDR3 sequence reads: CASSFRVLGEAFF. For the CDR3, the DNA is TGCGCCAGCAGCTTCCGGGTCCTGGGTGAAGCTTTCTTT. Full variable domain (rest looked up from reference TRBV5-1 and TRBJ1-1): KAGVTQTPRYLIKTRGQQVTLSCSPISGHRSVSWYQQTPGQGLQFLFEYFSETQRNKGNFPGRFSGRQFSNSRSEMNVSTLELGDSALYLCASSFRVLGEAFFGQGTRLTVV.